This passage covers 22 T cell receptor beta chains from one sample sequenced in a study of OX40 agonist ivuxolimab in advanced cancers. The assay was immunoSEQ multiplex PCR, and TCRdb's table has in-frame clones only and misses some. The sample consists of around 73,000 clones, 85% to 90% of them appearing once. The sequences come from CD4+ or CD8+ T cells sorted from blood, collected in a trial of the OX40 agonist ivuxolimab. The receptors originated from an adult with an advanced solid tumor such as melanoma, head and neck, liver or kidney cancer.

V is TRBV28 and J is TRBJ2-7; the D is unclear. V lost 4 bases and J 5 bases, leaving 6 bases between the germline ends. The CDR3 runs to 11 residues. In germline, CDR1 is MDHEN, CDR2 SYDVKM. CDR3 residues: CASSWPDEQYF. For the CDR3, the DNA is TGTGCCAGCAGTTGGCCCGACGAGCAGTACTTC.

The chain is built from TRBV5-6 and TRBJ1-2, with D unclear. This CDR3 has 14 residues. The ends were cut back, 5 bases at V and 0 bases at J, with 11 bases in the middle. Germline V gene data show CDR1 as SGHDT and CDR2 as YYEEEE. Here the CDR3 reads CASSQVGANYGYTF. The CDR3 DNA reads as TGTGCCAGCAGTCAGGTGGGAGCTAACTATGGCTACACCTTC.

The chain has TRBV2 and TRBJ1-1; D unclear. V dropped 7 bases and J dropped 5 bases, with 14 bases sitting between them. Per the germline V gene, CDR1 is SNHLY and CDR2 is FYNNEI. The CDR3 has 13 residues. The CDR3 sequence: CASTPPGWTEAFF. CDR3 in DNA: TGTGCCAGCACCCCGCCCGGGTGGACTGAAGCTTTCTTT.

This sequence joins TRBV10-3 and TRBJ1-1, with TRBD1 matching 10 bases. The CDR3 has 15 amino acids. V lost 6 bases to trimming and J lost 4 bases; unmatched junction nucleotides: 8. Looked up from germline, CDR1 is ENHRY and CDR2 is SYGVKD. CDR3 protein: CAIREGQGLFTEAFF. The CDR3 region has the DNA TGTGCCATCAGGGAGGGACAGGGGCTTTTCACTGAAGCTTTCTTT.

V usage is TRBV27 and J usage is TRBJ2-7; a possible D gene is TRBD1 (5 bases). This CDR3 contains 13 residues. Germline CDR1 MNHEY, CDR2 SMNVEV (reference sequence). The V end was cut by 5 bases, the J end by 6 bases, with 14 bases between. The CDR3 spells CASSPAPRGEQYF. The DNA of the CDR3 is TGTGCCAGCAGTCCGGCACCTAGGGGCGAGCAGTACTTC.

The V gene is TRBV27, the J gene TRBJ1-2, with 9 bases aligning to TRBD1. CDR1 MNHEY and CDR2 SMNVEV come from the germline V gene (reference sequence). The CDR3 is 14 amino acids. V dropped 3 bases and J dropped 2; count of bases not matched to a gene: 1. The CDR3 is CASSFGTGNYGYTF. CDR3 coding DNA: TGTGCCAGCAGTTTCGGGACAGGGAACTATGGCTACACCTTC.

This chain joins TRBV6-1 and TRBJ2-1; D ambiguous. CDR3 length: 12 amino acids. V dropped 6 bases and J dropped 6 bases, with 9 bases sitting between them. Germline-derived CDR1 and CDR2 are MNHNS and SASEGT. The CDR3 sequence: CASRHRVNEQFF. The CDR3, as DNA: TGTGCCAGCAGACACCGGGTCAATGAGCAGTTCTTC.

This chain links TRBV19 with TRBJ2-1; TRBD1 matches 7 bases. The CDR3 covers 18 residues. Per germline, CDR1 LNHDA and CDR2 SQIVND (reference sequence). J was trimmed by 9 bases and V by 9 bases; bases with no gene match: 26. The CDR3 here is CASTPLLETGLRLGEQFF. The DNA for the CDR3 is TGTGCCAGCACCCCACTCCTTGAGACAGGGTTACGTTTGGGTGAGCAGTTCTTC.

V usage is TRBV2 and J usage is TRBJ1-5; D not certain. From germline, CDR1 is SNHLY and CDR2 FYNNEI. The CDR3 spans 16 residues. V was trimmed by 3 bases and J by 3 bases, leaving 15 bases between them. As DNA, the CDR3 is TGTGCCAGCAGTGATATTGGTGTTAGGCCCAATCAGCCCCAGCATTTT. This translates into CASSDIGVRPNQPQHF.

The chain joins TRBV14 to TRBJ2-1; perhaps TRBD2 as D (7 bases). V gave up 0 bases and J gave up 0 bases, with 12 bases separating them. The CDR3 has 17 residues. The germline CDR1 and CDR2 sequences are SGHDN and FVKESK. The CDR3 DNA reads as TGTGCCAGCAGCCAAGATCTAGGGGGGGTCTCCTACAATGAGCAGTTCTTC. Translating it yields CASSQDLGGVSYNEQFF.

The rearrangement links TRBV29-1 to TRBJ2-7; 11 nucleotides line up with TRBD2. There are 14 residues in the CDR3. V dropped 6 bases and J dropped 2; count of bases not matched to a gene: 6. Germline CDR1 is SQVTM and CDR2 is ANQGSEA. The chain's CDR3 is CSVTGTSGAYEQYF. The CDR3 DNA sequence: TGCAGCGTGACCGGGACTAGCGGCGCCTACGAGCAGTACTTC.

The rearrangement joins TRBV7-6 to TRBJ1-1; TRBD1 matches at 9 bases. This CDR3 is 13 amino acids long. The V and J ends lost 5 bases and 6 bases, in that order; junction bases with no gene match: 4. The germline CDR1 and CDR2 sequences are SGHVS and FNYEAQ. The CDR3 DNA is TGTGCCAGCAGCCCGACAGGGGGGCCTGAAGCTTTCTTT. Its protein is CASSPTGGPEAFF.

The genes are TRBV7-9 and TRBJ2-7; 10 nucleotides line up with TRBD2. The J segment lost 0 bases and the V segment lost 5 bases, leaving 4 bases of the junction unmatched. This CDR3 spans 15 amino acids. The germline gives CDR1 SEHNR, CDR2 FQNEAQ (reference sequence). DNA of the CDR3: TGTGCCAGCAGCACCCGGACTAGCGGCTCCTACGAGCAGTACTTC. This translates into CASSTRTSGSYEQYF.

The rearrangement joins TRBV29-1 to TRBJ1-2, with 7 bases identical to TRBD1. The germline CDR1 and CDR2 sequences are SQVTM and ANQGSEA. The CDR3 sequence is 13 residues long. J lost 4 bases, V lost 6 bases, and 8 bases had no gene match. The DNA of the CDR3 is TGCAGCGTCGTTGACAGGGATGGCTATGGCTACACCTTC. Translated, it gives CSVVDRDGYGYTF.

This chain links TRBV9 with TRBJ2-7, with TRBD2 as a possible D gene (6 bases). The germline CDR1 and CDR2 sequences are SGDLS and YYNGEE. The length of the CDR3 is 15 residues. The V and J ends lost 4 bases and 6 bases respectively, with 20 bases between them. The CDR3 loop reads CASSPTSLQRAEQYF. CDR3 bases: TGTGCCAGCAGCCCTACAAGTCTACAGCGGGCCGAGCAGTACTTC.

The chain combines TRBV14 with TRBJ2-7; 12 positions agree with TRBD2. The V and J ends lost 1 base and 2 bases, in that order; junction bases with no gene match: 9. CDR1 is SGHDN and CDR2 is FVKESK in the germline V gene. This CDR3 has 18 amino acids. The CDR3 nucleotides read TGTGCCAGCAGCCAAGGGACTAGCGGGGTTTTCGGGGCCTACGAGCAGTACTTC. Translation gives CASSQGTSGVFGAYEQYF.

The chain recombines TRBV6-5 with TRBJ2-5; perhaps TRBD1 as D (5 bases). CDR1 is MNHEY and CDR2 is SVGAGI in the germline V gene. The CDR3 runs to 15 residues. Trimming took off 7 bases at V and 3 bases at J, with 18 bases between the two ends. The CDR3 loop reads CASKQGQQLKETQYF. The CDR3 DNA sequence: TGTGCCAGCAAGCAGGGTCAGCAACTGAAAGAGACCCAGTACTTC.

DNA of the CDR3: TGCAGTGCGCCGAGAGTTCCGTTGAATACCTTC. Protein sequence: CSAPRVPLNTF. The chain carries TRBV20-1 and TRBJ1-2; unclear D gene. From germline, CDR1 is DFQATT and CDR2 SNEGSKA (reference sequence). Trimming took 6 bases from V and 14 from J, leaving 19 bases between them. The CDR3 runs 11 residues.

This rearrangement joins TRBV10-1 to TRBJ2-7; 9 bases line up with TRBD2. The CDR3 spans 13 residues. Germline CDR1 reads WNHNN; CDR2 reads SYGVQD (reference sequence). V trimming: 4 bases; J trimming: 2 bases; junction bases outside the gene matches: 0. DNA for the CDR3: TGCGCCAGCAGTGTAGCGGGAGCCTACGAGCAGTACTTC. Encoded protein: CASSVAGAYEQYF.

CDR3: CASSIYGGLNYGYTF. In nucleotides, the CDR3 is TGTGCCAGTAGTATTTATGGGGGACTCAACTATGGCTACACCTTC. V is TRBV19 and J is TRBJ1-2; a weak D match, TRBD1 (5 bases). CDR3 length: 15 amino acids. The V and J ends lost 3 bases and 2 bases respectively, with 13 bases between them. Germline-derived CDR1 and CDR2 are LNHDA and SQIVND (reference sequence).

The chain joins TRBV2 to TRBJ1-1; the match to TRBD1 covers 7 bases. Trimming removed 4 bases from V and 4 bases from J; junction bases left unmatched: 3. This CDR3 region has 13 residues. Per the germline V gene, CDR1 is SNHLY and CDR2 is FYNNEI. CDR3: CASSVQGGTEAFF. CDR3 in DNA: TGTGCCAGCAGTGTCCAGGGGGGCACTGAAGCTTTCTTT.

The chain uses TRBV11-2 and TRBJ2-1, with D possibly matching TRBD2 (6 bases). Germline-derived CDR1 and CDR2 are SGHAT and FQNNGV. V was clipped by 5 bases and J by 7 bases, with 24 bases between them. The CDR3 runs 17 residues. The DNA of the CDR3 is TGTGCCAGCAGCCTCAGAACCAGCGGGTCTAAGAGGAATGAGCAGTTCTTC. It yields the protein CASSLRTSGSKRNEQFF.